This paragraph covers one T cell receptor (beta chain) sequence. This sample is part of a study of blood T cell repertoires in COVID-19. Overall study: There were acute and convalescent COVID-19 samples, and they came from the United States, Italy and Spain. Nucleic acid was either cDNA or gDNA, and it came from T cells, B-cell-depleted T cells, or PBMCs.

Germline V gives CDR1 SGHDN, CDR2 FVKESK. CDR3 length: 16 amino acids. With 4 bases clipped from V and 1 base from J, the junction kept 8 bases outside the gene matches. Under the authors' procedure: For nucleated cells, counts were estimated from reference gene primer amplification. This table comes from immunoSEQ multiplex PCR, and its TCRdb copy is limited to in-frame clones, with some not included. The V and J calls and the clone size are those of that table, but D and trimming were determined from the DNA. The sample carries under 300,000 clones, nearly 90% recorded once. This receptor was taken from a woman aged 40 to 55 who had recovered from COVID-19. The sequencing input was peripheral blood. V and J are TRBV14 and TRBJ2-7, with 9 bases fitting TRBD1. The CDR3 region has the DNA TGTGCCAGCAGCCTGAAGATAGGGACAGGGTCCTACGAGCAGTACTTC. Protein product: CASSLKIGTGSYEQYF.